The 29 T cell receptor beta chains given below trace back to one sample, sequenced in a study of cytotoxic CD8 clonotypes in ibrutinib-treated CLL. Sequencing used immunoSEQ multiplex PCR; TCRdb keeps in-frame clones, though not all of them. In the table there are over 100,000 clones, around 85% of which are singletons. Source: PBMCs, taken after 24 months of ibrutinib treatment. Every receptor here comes from a human donor with chronic lymphocytic leukemia.

This chain connects TRBV7-9 to TRBJ1-1; D is undetermined. There are 12 residues in the CDR3. The germline V gene encodes CDR1 SEHNR and CDR2 FQNEAQ (reference sequence). Trimming cost V 5 bases and J 5 bases, with 9 bases left between them. DNA for the CDR3: TGTGCCAGCAGCCCTTCAGGTACTGAAGCTTTCTTT. Its translation is CASSPSGTEAFF.

The CDR3 here is CATSRQGGSEAFF. In DNA, the CDR3 is TGTGCCACCAGCCGACAGGGAGGGTCTGAAGCTTTCTTT. The chain joins TRBV15 to TRBJ1-1, with TRBD1 matching over 7 bases. J gave up 6 bases and V 5 bases, and 6 bases lay outside the gene matches. From germline, CDR1 is LNHNV and CDR2 YYDKDF (reference sequence). This CDR3 comprises 13 residues.

This chain uses TRBV7-2 with TRBJ2-7, with 9 positions matching TRBD1. The ends lost 5 bases at V and 6 bases at J; junction bases unmatched: 2. Germline V CDR1 and CDR2: SGHTA, FQGNSA. The CDR3 has 12 residues. In DNA form, the CDR3 reads TGTGCCAGCAGCGGGACAGGGAGCGAGCAGTACTTC. Translation: CASSGTGSEQYF.

J is TRBJ2-1 and V is TRBV6-4; possibly TRBD2 for D (5 bases). Germline V gives CDR1 MRHNA, CDR2 SNTAGT. There are 13 residues in the CDR3. Trimming took 6 bases from V and 9 from J, leaving 15 bases between them. The CDR3 here is CASSAGLGVEQFF. As DNA, the CDR3 is TGTGCCAGCAGCGCGGGCCTTGGGGTTGAGCAGTTCTTC.

The genes are TRBV18 and TRBJ1-5, with D hard to call. This CDR3 region has 13 residues. The germline V gene has CDR1 KGHSH and CDR2 LQKENI. Trimming left V 2 bases short and J 5 bases short, with 7 bases between. The CDR3 DNA sequence: TGTGCCAGCTCACCAAGGCAGGATCAGCCCCAGCATTTT. Its protein product is CASSPRQDQPQHF.

The V call is TRBV2, the J call TRBJ1-1, with D perhaps TRBD1 (5 bases). The germline gives CDR1 SNHLY, CDR2 FYNNEI. The CDR3 has 13 residues. The ends were cut back, 11 bases at V and 1 base at J, with 14 bases in the middle. The CDR3 is CAGVVTANTEAFF. The CDR3 region has the DNA TGTGCCGGGGTAGTGACAGCGAACACTGAAGCTTTCTTT.

The chain uses TRBV6-4 and TRBJ2-1, with TRBD2 identical over 13 bases. CDR1 is MRHNA, CDR2 SNTAGT, per germline. This CDR3 is built from 19 residues. Germline trimming cut 4 bases from V and 0 bases from J; bases unmatched to any gene: 9. This chain's CDR3 is CASSARTSGSLSSYNEQFF. CDR3 DNA: TGTGCCAGCAGTGCTCGGACTAGCGGGAGCTTGAGCTCCTACAATGAGCAGTTCTTC.

The chain employs TRBV30 and TRBJ1-5; TRBD1 is a possible D gene (6 bases). Germline V gene lookup returns CDR1 GTSNPN and CDR2 SVGIG (reference sequence). This CDR3 has 14 residues. Trimming cost V 4 bases and J 4 bases, with 14 bases left between them. The CDR3 nucleotides are TGTGCCTGGACCCCTTTTACAGGGAATCAGCCCCAGCATTTT. The encoded protein is CAWTPFTGNQPQHF.

The chain couples TRBV28 to TRBJ2-4; TRBD1 matches 10 bases. The CDR3 length is 16 residues. J was trimmed by 5 bases and V by 6 bases; bases with no gene match: 10. CDR1 and CDR2 (germline): MDHEN, SYDVKM. For the CDR3, the DNA is TGTGCCAGCAGCCCAGGGGCCGGGACAGGGGAAAACATTCAGTACTTC. Its protein is CASSPGAGTGENIQYF.

The chain couples TRBV5-1 to TRBJ2-1; D gene unclear. Trimming left V 7 bases short and J 4 bases short, with 15 bases between. This CDR3 has 14 amino acids. CDR1 is SGHRS, CDR2 YFSETQ, per germline. The CDR3 nucleotides are TGCGCCAGCTCCGTGAGGACGGAATACAATGAGCAGTTCTTC. Translation: CASSVRTEYNEQFF.

The CDR3 region is CASSPLAGGATDTQYF. The CDR3 DNA follows: TGTGCCAGCAGCCCTTTAGCGGGGGGGGCTACAGATACGCAGTATTTT. The chain carries TRBV9 and TRBJ2-3, with 11 bases matching TRBD2. The ends lost 4 bases at V and 3 bases at J; junction bases unmatched: 7. Germline V gene sequence: CDR1 SGDLS, CDR2 YYNGEE. The CDR3 loop spans 16 amino acids.

The chain carries TRBV7-2 and TRBJ2-2; no reliable D call. Trimming pared 4 bases from V and 0 bases from J, leaving 12 bases between. The germline CDR1 and CDR2 sequences are SGHTA and FQGNSA. This CDR3 has 16 residues. CDR3 in DNA: TGTGCCAGCAGCTCTACACTGCACGCGAACACCGGGGAGCTGTTTTTT. It codes for CASSSTLHANTGELFF.

V and J are TRBV2 and TRBJ2-7, with 9 bases matching TRBD2. CDR1 is SNHLY and CDR2 is FYNNEI in the germline V gene. This CDR3 has 14 amino acids. Trimming cost V 8 bases and J 6 bases; bases outside gene matches: 11. CDR3 nucleotide sequence: TGTGCCAGCTGTTCGGGCGGGGGGGCAAGCGAGCAGTACTTC. It translates to CASCSGGGASEQYF. The full variable domain, with the rest looked up from reference TRBV2 and TRBJ2-7, is EPEVTQTPSHQVTQMGQEVILRCVPISNHLYFYWYRQILGQKVEFLVSFYNNEISEKSEIFDDQFSVERPDGSNFTLKIRSTKLEDSAMYFCASCSGGGASEQYFGPGTRLTVT.

The chain has TRBV18 and TRBJ2-7; D is possibly TRBD2 (5 bases). V was pared by 6 bases and J by 3 bases, with 15 bases between. Germline CDR1 is KGHSH and CDR2 is LQKENI. The CDR3 runs to 14 residues. CDR3 in amino acids: CASSTEGSFYEQYF. For the CDR3, the DNA is TGTGCCAGCTCCACCGAGGGCTCCTTCTACGAGCAGTACTTC.

The genes are TRBV7-8 and TRBJ1-5; D not resolved. Germline-derived CDR1 and CDR2 are SGHVS and FQNEAQ. V gave up 1 base and J gave up 3 bases, with 13 bases separating them. This CDR3 has 16 amino acids. CDR3 coding DNA: TGTGCCAGCAGCTTAGACTCGGGCAGCCTCAATCAGCCCCAGCATTTT. This gives the protein CASSLDSGSLNQPQHF.

This chain uses TRBV4-2 with TRBJ1-6; D is ambiguous. The CDR3 contains 13 residues. Trimming cost V 5 bases and J 7 bases, with 9 bases left between them. The germline CDR1 and CDR2 sequences are LGHNA and YNFKEQ. The CDR3 DNA follows: TGTGCCAGCAGCTTGGACCGAAATTCACCCCTCCACTTT. It codes for CASSLDRNSPLHF.

The chain recombines TRBV18 with TRBJ2-1; the match to TRBD2 covers 8 bases. J lost 3 bases, V lost 6 bases, and 10 bases had no gene match. CDR3 length equals 16 residues. CDR1 KGHSH and CDR2 LQKENI come from the germline V gene. CDR3 bases: TGTGCCAGCTCCCCGAAACTAGCGGAGATCTACAATGAGCAGTTCTTC. Encoded protein: CASSPKLAEIYNEQFF.

A single count supports this clone. The chain combines TRBV15 with TRBJ1-1; no firm D call. This CDR3 region has 15 residues. The germline V gene has CDR1 LNHNV and CDR2 YYDKDF (reference sequence). The germline V and J ends were trimmed by 0 bases and 0 bases, with 8 bases remaining between them. The CDR3 reads CATSREQSLNTEAFF. DNA of the CDR3: TGTGCCACCAGCAGAGAACAGAGCCTGAACACTGAAGCTTTCTTT.

This clone was picked up one time. The chain employs TRBV7-3 and TRBJ1-2; D possibly corresponds to TRBD1 (5 bases). Deletions cut 3 bases from V and 8 bases from J, with 19 bases between. The CDR3 has 15 residues. Germline V lookup: CDR1 SGHTA, CDR2 FQGTGA. The CDR3 coding sequence is TGTGCCAGCAGCTTGCAACCGGGACGACCTGGGGGCTACACCTTC. Protein product: CASSLQPGRPGGYTF.

The CDR3 protein is CASSSGSYEQYF. CDR3 sequence (DNA): TGTGCCAGCAGCTCAGGCTCCTACGAGCAGTACTTC. The V gene is TRBV11-3, the J gene TRBJ2-7; D not resolved. The CDR3 runs 12 residues. V was pared by 4 bases and J by 0 bases, with 4 bases between. Germline values: CDR1 SGHNT, CDR2 YENEEA.

In DNA, the CDR3 is TGCAGCGTTCGCTCCACCGGGGAGCTGTTTTTT. Its translation is CSVRSTGELFF. The gene calls are TRBV29-1 and TRBJ2-2; D is undetermined. CDR1 and CDR2 (germline): SQVTM, ANQGSEA. CDR3 size: 11 residues. With 5 bases removed from V and 4 bases from J, the gap between germline ends came to 5 bases.

As for this clone: The junction departs from germline at one end; a sequencing error may be responsible. The chain uses TRBV29-1 and TRBJ1-4; D is perhaps TRBD1 (5 bases). Germline loops: CDR1 SQVTM, CDR2 ANQGSEA. This CDR3 has 15 amino acids. DNA of the CDR3: TGCAGAGTTGGTCAGGGCGGTGGGACTAATGAAAAACTGTTTTTT. Translating gives CRVGQGGGTNEKLFF. The variable domain in full, with the rest retrieved from reference TRBV29-1 and TRBJ1-4, is SAVISQKPSRDICQRGTSLTIQCQVDSQVTMMFWYRQQPGQSLTLIATANQGSEATYESGFVIDKFPISRPNLTFSTLTVSNMSPEDSSIYLCRVGQGGGTNEKLFFGSGTQLSVL.

The genes are TRBV2 and TRBJ2-1; TRBD2 aligns across 16 bases. The germline V gene encodes CDR1 SNHLY and CDR2 FYNNEI. Trimming cost V 6 bases and J 0 bases; bases outside gene matches: 5. This CDR3 comprises 18 residues. In DNA, the CDR3 is TGTGCCAGCAGGACCGGGACTAGCGGGAGGGGCTCCTACAATGAGCAGTTCTTC. Translating it yields CASRTGTSGRGSYNEQFF.

V usage is TRBV1 and J usage is TRBJ1-5; the table's D call TRBD1 went unverified against the DNA. TRBV1 is a listed pseudogene. CDR3 length: 20 amino acids. The CDR3 reads CTSSQEGQERVHYSNQPQHF. The CDR3 nucleotides are TGCACCAGCAGCCAAGAGGGACAGGAAAGGGTACATTATAGCAATCAGCCCCAGCATTTT.

The chain links TRBV9 to TRBJ2-7, with 7 bases that match TRBD1. Germline loops: CDR1 SGDLS, CDR2 YYNGEE. Germline trimming cut 3 bases from V and 7 bases from J; bases unmatched to any gene: 16. The CDR3 totals 16 residues. The CDR3 DNA is TGTGCCAGCAGCGAACACACCGGGACAGCCAAGGGGGAGCAGTACTTC. Translating gives CASSEHTGTAKGEQYF. Drawing the rest from reference TRBV9 and TRBJ2-7, the complete variable domain is DSGVTQTPKHLITATGQRVTLRCSPRSGDLSVYWYQQSLDQGLQFLIQYYNGEERAKGNILERFSAQQFPDLHSELNLSSLELGDSALYFCASSEHTGTAKGEQYFGPGTRLTVT.

The chain combines TRBV19 with TRBJ1-6; D gene ambiguous. Trimming left V 3 bases short and J 0 bases short, with 6 bases between. CDR1 and CDR2 (germline): LNHDA, SQIVND (reference sequence). This CDR3 region has 15 residues. CDR3: CASSIQSSYNSPLHF. The CDR3 nucleotides are TGTGCCAGTAGTATTCAGAGCTCCTATAATTCACCCCTCCACTTT. Full variable domain (rest looked up from reference TRBV19 and TRBJ1-6): DGGITQSPKYLFRKEGQNVTLSCEQNLNHDAMYWYRQDPGQGLRLIYYSQIVNDFQKGDIAEGYSVSREKKESFPLTVTSAQKNPTAFYLCASSIQSSYNSPLHFGNGTRLTVT.

The chain combines TRBV30 with TRBJ2-2; D remains unclear. Germline lookup yields CDR1 GTSNPN and CDR2 SVGIG (reference sequence). V was shortened by 2 bases and J by 11 bases, with 9 bases between the two germline ends. This CDR3 comprises 11 residues. The CDR3 DNA reads TGTGCCTGGAGTACCCTACAAGAGCTGTTTTTT. Protein sequence: CAWSTLQELFF.

The sample holds one count of this clone. This chain links TRBV5-6 with TRBJ2-2; the match to TRBD1 covers 9 bases. Germline lookup yields CDR1 SGHDT and CDR2 YYEEEE. The CDR3 is 17 amino acids. V lost 4 bases, J lost 5 bases, and 12 bases stayed unmatched. Written as DNA, the CDR3 is TGTGCCAGCAGCCTCCGCACAGGGGGCAAGGGTACCGGGGAGCTGTTTTTT. Its translation: CASSLRTGGKGTGELFF.

The chain combines TRBV5-4 with TRBJ1-3, with D possibly TRBD1 on 6 matching bases. CDR3 length equals 15 residues. Germline V gene lookup returns CDR1 SGHNT and CDR2 YYREEE (reference sequence). Trimming pared 4 bases from V and 0 bases from J, leaving 11 bases between. CDR3 sequence (DNA): TGTGCCAGCAGCAACAGGGCCTACTCTGGAAACACCATATATTTT. Its translation: CASSNRAYSGNTIYF. The variable domain in full, completed from reference TRBV5-4 and TRBJ1-3, reads ETGVTQSPTHLIKTRGQQVTLRCSSQSGHNTVSWYQQALGQGPQFIFQYYREEENGRGNFPPRFSGLQFPNYSSELNVNALELDDSALYLCASSNRAYSGNTIYFGEGSWLTVV.